The clone carrying this T cell receptor beta chain was detected only a few times. Its antigen remains unidentified. This sample was taken from a study of beta chain features in type 1 diabetes. Of the isolated RNA, all was reverse transcribed, and so the sequenced material was expressed TCRB transcripts. Samples of naive, central memory and regulatory T cells yielded a mean of around 3.7 million reads. The method was immunoSEQ multiplex PCR; TCRdb's version includes in-frame clones alone and lacks a portion of them. Of 390,000 or so clones listed, approximately 13% were seen once; the top ten hold approximately 0.035%. Study outcomes and limitations: Insertions were fewer and deletions more numerous at VDJ junctions in type 1 diabetes patients.

Germline loops: CDR1 SGHVS, CDR2 FNYEAQ. CDR3 length: 15 amino acids. V was cut by 4 bases and J by 1 base, with 10 bases left in between. The source of this sequence is a young man in good health. V is TRBV7-6 and J is TRBJ1-4; D is unclear. The specimen was naive CD4+ T cells from blood. The CDR3 sequence is CASSSTIGTNEKLFF. As DNA, the CDR3 is TGTGCCAGCAGCTCAACTATAGGAACTAATGAAAAACTGTTTTTT.